This T cell receptor (beta chain) appears in the sequencing data of a study of vaccination effects on CD4 cells after COVID-19. Regarding this clone: Its target is not known.

Libraries were prepared by immunoSEQ multiplex PCR; TCRdb keeps only in-frame clonotypes and omits some of them. The data contain 25,000 to 30,000 clones, 74% of them singletons. CD4+ T cells specific for antigen were expanded with viral peptide pools by the ViraFEST assay before sequencing. On roughly day 9 of culture, CD4+ T cells were separated out. Subjects were given two BNT162b2 or mRNA-1273 vaccine doses. CDR1 LGHDT and CDR2 YNNKEL come from the germline V gene (reference sequence). Losses at the gene ends were 0 bases for V and 3 bases for J; bases not matched to a gene: 2. The CDR3 has 15 residues.

V gene TRBV3-1 (or the pseudogene TRBV3-2) combines with J gene TRBJ2-7, with 10 bases aligning to TRBD2. The sequence derives from a human donor who received a COVID-19 vaccine. Here the sequenced sample was CD4+ T cells from PBMCs cultured with HCoV-OC43 spike peptides, taken after COVID-19 vaccination. Subset noted: HCoV-OC43 spike overlapping peptide pool stimulation. This chain's CDR3 is CASSQELAGSYEQYF. The CDR3 nucleotides read TGTGCCAGCAGCCAAGAACTAGCGGGAAGCTACGAGCAGTACTTC.